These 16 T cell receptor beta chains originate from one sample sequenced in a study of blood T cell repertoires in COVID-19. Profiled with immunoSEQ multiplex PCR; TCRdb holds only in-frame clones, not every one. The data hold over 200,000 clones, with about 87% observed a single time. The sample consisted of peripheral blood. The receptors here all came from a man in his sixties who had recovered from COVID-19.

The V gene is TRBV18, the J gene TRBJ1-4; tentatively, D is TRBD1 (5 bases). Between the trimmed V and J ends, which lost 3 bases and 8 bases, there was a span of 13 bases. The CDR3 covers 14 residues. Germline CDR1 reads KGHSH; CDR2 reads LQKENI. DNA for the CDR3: TGTGCCAGCTCACCCCAGGGTCCTCCCGAAAAACTGTTTTTT. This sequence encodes CASSPQGPPEKLFF.

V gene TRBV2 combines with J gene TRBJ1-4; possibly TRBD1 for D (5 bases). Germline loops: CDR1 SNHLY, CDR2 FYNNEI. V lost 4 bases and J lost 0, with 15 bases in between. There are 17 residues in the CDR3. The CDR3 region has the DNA TGTGCCAGCAGTGGGAGCAGGGCCCCTGCAACTAATGAAAAACTGTTTTTT. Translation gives CASSGSRAPATNEKLFF.

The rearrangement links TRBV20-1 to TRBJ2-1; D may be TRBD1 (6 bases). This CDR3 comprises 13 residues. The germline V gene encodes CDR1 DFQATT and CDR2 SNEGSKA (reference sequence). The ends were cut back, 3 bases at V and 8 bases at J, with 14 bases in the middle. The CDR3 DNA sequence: TGCAGTGCTAGTGTTAACAGGGTGGATGAGCAGTTCTTC. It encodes CSASVNRVDEQFF.

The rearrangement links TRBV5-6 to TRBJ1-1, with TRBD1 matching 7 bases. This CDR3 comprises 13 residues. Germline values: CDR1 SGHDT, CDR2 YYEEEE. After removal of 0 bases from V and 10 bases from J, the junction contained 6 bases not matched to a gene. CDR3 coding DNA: TGTGCCAGCAGCTTGGAGCAGGGGGAAGGAGCTTTCTTT. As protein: CASSLEQGEGAFF. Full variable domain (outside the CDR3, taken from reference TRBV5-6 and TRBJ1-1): DAGVTQSPTHLIKTRGQQVTLRCSPKSGHDTVSWYQQALGQGPQFIFQYYEEEERQRGNFPDRFSGHQFPNYSSELNVNALLLGDSALYLCASSLEQGEGAFFGQGTRLTVV.

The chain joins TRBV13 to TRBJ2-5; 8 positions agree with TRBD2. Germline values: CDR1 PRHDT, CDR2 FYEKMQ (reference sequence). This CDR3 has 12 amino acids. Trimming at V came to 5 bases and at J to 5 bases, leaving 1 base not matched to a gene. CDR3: CASSPGGETQYF. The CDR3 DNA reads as TGTGCCAGCAGCCCGGGGGGGGAGACCCAGTACTTC.

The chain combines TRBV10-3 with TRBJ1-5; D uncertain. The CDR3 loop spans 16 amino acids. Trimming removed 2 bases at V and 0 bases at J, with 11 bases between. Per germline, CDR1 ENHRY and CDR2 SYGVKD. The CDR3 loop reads CAISEPRGNSNQPQHF. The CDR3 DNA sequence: TGTGCCATCAGTGAGCCGAGAGGGAATAGCAATCAGCCCCAGCATTTT.

CDR3 sequence reads: CASSDLEKPQHF. For the CDR3, the DNA is TGTGCCAGCAGTGATCTGGAGAAGCCCCAGCATTTT. The V and J genes are TRBV6-1 and TRBJ1-5; no reliable D call. Per germline, CDR1 MNHNS and CDR2 SASEGT. The CDR3 has 12 residues. The germline V and J ends were trimmed by 3 bases and 8 bases, with 8 bases remaining between them.

Written as DNA, the CDR3 is TGTGCCACCAGGGCTGGACAGGGCTCTGAAGCTTTCTTT. Translation gives CATRAGQGSEAFF. This sequence joins TRBV24-1 and TRBJ1-1; 8 nucleotides line up with TRBD1. The ends lost 7 bases at V and 6 bases at J; junction bases unmatched: 6. Germline loops: CDR1 KGHDR, CDR2 SFDVKD. This CDR3 has 13 amino acids.

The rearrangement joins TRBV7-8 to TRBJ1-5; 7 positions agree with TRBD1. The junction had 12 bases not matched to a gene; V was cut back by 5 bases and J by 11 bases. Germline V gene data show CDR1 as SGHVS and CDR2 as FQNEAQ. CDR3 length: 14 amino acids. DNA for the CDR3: TGTGCCAGCAGCGCCCGACAGGGTAGAGGGTCCCAGCATTTT. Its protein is CASSARQGRGSQHF.

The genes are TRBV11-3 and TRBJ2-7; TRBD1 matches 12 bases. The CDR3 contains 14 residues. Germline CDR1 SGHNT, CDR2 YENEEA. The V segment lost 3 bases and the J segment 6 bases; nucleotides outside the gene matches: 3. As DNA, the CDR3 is TGTGCCAGCAGCTTTGGGACAGGGGGCGGCGAGCAGTACTTC. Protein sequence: CASSFGTGGGEQYF.

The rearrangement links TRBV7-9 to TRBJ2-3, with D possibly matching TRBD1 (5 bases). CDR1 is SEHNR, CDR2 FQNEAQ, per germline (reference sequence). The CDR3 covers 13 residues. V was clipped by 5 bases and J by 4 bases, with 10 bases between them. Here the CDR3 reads CASSPKGPDTQYF. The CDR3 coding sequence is TGTGCCAGCAGCCCCAAGGGGCCAGATACGCAGTATTTT.

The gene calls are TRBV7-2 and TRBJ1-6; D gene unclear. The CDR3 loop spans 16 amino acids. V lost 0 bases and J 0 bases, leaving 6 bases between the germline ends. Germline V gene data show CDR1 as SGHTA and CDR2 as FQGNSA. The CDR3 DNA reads TGTGCCAGCAGCTTAGCCGTCAGCTCCTATAATTCACCCCTCCACTTT. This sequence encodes CASSLAVSSYNSPLHF.

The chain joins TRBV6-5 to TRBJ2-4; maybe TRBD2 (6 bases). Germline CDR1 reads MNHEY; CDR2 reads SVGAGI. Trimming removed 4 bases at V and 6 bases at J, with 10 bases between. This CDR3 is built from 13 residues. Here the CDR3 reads CASSSGLTNIQYF. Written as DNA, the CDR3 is TGTGCCAGCAGTTCGGGACTCACAAACATTCAGTACTTC.

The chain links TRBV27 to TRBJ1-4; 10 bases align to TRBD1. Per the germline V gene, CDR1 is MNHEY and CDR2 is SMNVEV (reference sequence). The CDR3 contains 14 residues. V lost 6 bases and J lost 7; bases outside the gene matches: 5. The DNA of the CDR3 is TGTGCCAGCAGGGGGACAGGGGCCGGTGAAAAACTGTTTTTT. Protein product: CASRGTGAGEKLFF.

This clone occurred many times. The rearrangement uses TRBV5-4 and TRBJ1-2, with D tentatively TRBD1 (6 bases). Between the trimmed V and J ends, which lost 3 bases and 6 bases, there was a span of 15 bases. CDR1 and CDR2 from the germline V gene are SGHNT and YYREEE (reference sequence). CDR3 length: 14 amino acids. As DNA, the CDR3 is TGTGCCAGCAGCTCATTCGGGAGGGGGAATGGCTACACCTTC. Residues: CASSSFGRGNGYTF.

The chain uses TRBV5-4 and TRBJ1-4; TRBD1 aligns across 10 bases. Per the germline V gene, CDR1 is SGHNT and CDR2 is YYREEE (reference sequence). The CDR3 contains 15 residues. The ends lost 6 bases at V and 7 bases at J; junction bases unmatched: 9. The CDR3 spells CASTQDRDRGEKLFF. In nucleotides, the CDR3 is TGTGCCAGCACCCAAGACCGGGACAGGGGTGAAAAACTGTTTTTT.